Below, 18 T cell receptor beta chains from the same sample are listed, as sequenced in a study of cytomegalovirus exposure and HLA in healthy donors. PCR used 60 Vbeta primers and 13 Jbeta primers. The protocol was immunoSEQ multiplex PCR, while the TCRdb copy is restricted to in-frame clones and leaves out a portion. The sample has under 200,000 clones; 60% to 85% are singletons. The material sequenced was PBMCs. The receptors were sampled from a woman aged 30 to 39 in good health and CMV-seronegative.

This chain connects TRBV29-1 to TRBJ1-1; perhaps TRBD1 as D (5 bases). V was shortened by 7 bases and J by 3 bases, with 15 bases between the two germline ends. Germline V gene sequence: CDR1 SQVTM, CDR2 ANQGSEA. The CDR3 is 13 residues long. The CDR3 DNA is TGCAGCGCCCGGGGGTCACTCTACACTGAAGCTTTCTTT. This gives the protein CSARGSLYTEAFF.

The genes are TRBV19 and TRBJ2-3; 8 bases align to TRBD1. After removal of 7 bases from V and 0 bases from J, the junction contained 6 bases not matched to a gene. Germline CDR1 reads LNHDA; CDR2 reads SQIVND (reference sequence). This CDR3 spans 15 amino acids. As DNA, the CDR3 is TGTGCCAGTACCGACAGGGGACCGAGCACAGATACGCAGTATTTT. This sequence encodes CASTDRGPSTDTQYF. Filled out from reference TRBV19 and TRBJ2-3, the complete variable domain reads DGGITQSPKYLFRKEGQNVTLSCEQNLNHDAMYWYRQDPGQGLRLIYYSQIVNDFQKGDIAEGYSVSREKKESFPLTVTSAQKNPTAFYLCASTDRGPSTDTQYFGPGTRLTVL.

This clone is labeled as medium-sized. The V call is TRBV6-5, the J call TRBJ1-1; the D is unclear. The CDR3 spans 15 residues. Germline lookup yields CDR1 MNHEY and CDR2 SVGAGI. Trimming took off 0 bases at V and 1 base at J, with 9 bases between the two ends. The chain's CDR3 is CASSYSAVANTEAFF. The CDR3 DNA sequence: TGTGCCAGCAGTTACTCGGCAGTAGCGAACACTGAAGCTTTCTTT.

V and J are TRBV7-3 and TRBJ2-5; D unclear. The V and J ends lost 4 bases and 2 bases respectively, with 8 bases between them. Germline CDR1 SGHTA, CDR2 FQGTGA. This CDR3 region has 13 residues. The CDR3 region is CASSSQNQETQYF. In nucleotides, the CDR3 is TGTGCCAGCAGCTCACAAAATCAAGAGACCCAGTACTTC.

V is TRBV5-1 and J is TRBJ2-7; D uncertain. Looked up from germline, CDR1 is SGHRS and CDR2 is YFSETQ. Trimming removed 0 bases from V and 0 bases from J, with 10 bases in between. CDR3 length: 15 residues. In DNA form, the CDR3 reads TGCGCCAGCAGCTTGGACCCTTTTAGCTCCTACGAGCAGTACTTC. Translating gives CASSLDPFSSYEQYF.

The chain couples TRBV7-2 to TRBJ2-1; 12 nucleotides agree with TRBD2. After removal of 5 bases from V and 6 bases from J, the junction contained 5 bases not matched to a gene. The CDR3 is 15 amino acids. In germline, CDR1 is SGHTA, CDR2 FQGNSA. The CDR3 coding sequence is TGTGCCAGCAGCGTGACTAGCGGGGGTTTCAATGAGCAGTTCTTC. It translates to CASSVTSGGFNEQFF.

This clone appeared once. The genes are TRBV5-4 and TRBJ1-1; TRBD1 matches 9 bases. Trimming at V came to 0 bases and at J to 5 bases, leaving 2 bases not matched to a gene. The CDR3 contains 14 residues. Germline V CDR1 and CDR2: SGHNT, YYREEE (reference sequence). The CDR3 sequence is CASSLGTGVTEAFF. CDR3 DNA: TGTGCCAGCAGCTTGGGGACAGGGGTAACTGAAGCTTTCTTT. The entire variable domain, with the rest obtained from reference TRBV5-4 and TRBJ1-1, is as follows: ETGVTQSPTHLIKTRGQQVTLRCSSQSGHNTVSWYQQALGQGPQFIFQYYREEENGRGNFPPRFSGLQFPNYSSELNVNALELDDSALYLCASSLGTGVTEAFFGQGTRLTVV.

The chain carries TRBV7-9 and TRBJ1-2; D gene ambiguous. This CDR3 region has 14 residues. The V end was cut by 3 bases, the J end by 5 bases, with 13 bases between. Germline CDR1 reads SEHNR; CDR2 reads FQNEAQ (reference sequence). This CDR3 reads CASSFPTRDYGYTF. CDR3 DNA: TGTGCCAGCAGCTTCCCTACTCGAGATTATGGCTACACCTTC.

This clone is a singleton in its sample. This sequence joins TRBV5-1 and TRBJ1-3, with TRBD1 matching 8 bases. CDR1 is SGHRS, CDR2 YFSETQ, per germline. The CDR3 runs to 18 residues. The trim removed 0 bases at V and 4 bases at J, leaving 12 bases unmatched. As DNA, the CDR3 is TGCGCCAGCAGCTTGGCCCCGGCCGGACAGGGAGAAGGAAACACCATATATTTT. Translation gives CASSLAPAGQGEGNTIYF.

J is TRBJ2-7 and V is TRBV11-3; 7 bases fit TRBD1. V trimming: 2 bases; J trimming: 2 bases; junction bases outside the gene matches: 3. Germline CDR1 is SGHNT and CDR2 is YENEEA. The CDR3 contains 14 residues. The CDR3 region has the DNA TGTGCCAGCAGCTTACGGGACAGAGCCTACGAGCAGTACTTC. Translating gives CASSLRDRAYEQYF.

This clone was picked up one time. In DNA, the CDR3 is TGTGCCAGCAGTAGCGGGGGGACGAACACCGGGGAGCTGTTTTTT. Its translation: CASSSGGTNTGELFF. The chain is built from TRBV6-4 and TRBJ2-2, with TRBD2 matching 9 bases. In germline, CDR1 is MRHNA, CDR2 SNTAGT. The V gene end was trimmed by 5 bases and the J gene end by 0 bases; junction bases not matched to a gene: 1. The CDR3 is made up of 15 amino acids.

The rearrangement uses TRBV27 and TRBJ1-2; 7 bases align to TRBD1. From germline, CDR1 is MNHEY and CDR2 SMNVEV (reference sequence). Germline trimming cut 8 bases from V and 7 bases from J; bases unmatched to any gene: 4. CDR3 length: 11 residues. In nucleotides, the CDR3 is TGTGCCAGCGGACAGGTTTTTGGCTACACCTTC. Its translation: CASGQVFGYTF.

This chain joins TRBV27 and TRBJ1-4; no reliable D call. V was cut by 6 bases and J by 4 bases, with 15 bases left in between. The CDR3 has 15 amino acids. In germline, CDR1 is MNHEY, CDR2 SMNVEV (reference sequence). The CDR3 bases are TGTGCCAGCAGCCCGATTAGGGAGAATAATGAAAAACTGTTTTTT. This codes for CASSPIRENNEKLFF.

This chain uses TRBV18 with TRBJ1-4; D unresolved. Trimming cost V 6 bases and J 7 bases, with 12 bases left between them. CDR3 length: 13 amino acids. Germline V gives CDR1 KGHSH, CDR2 LQKENI. Here the CDR3 reads CASSLSRSEKLFF. The CDR3 nucleotides are TGTGCCAGCTCCCTAAGTAGAAGTGAAAAACTGTTTTTT.

This clone has more than one count but fewer than ten. V and J are TRBV19 and TRBJ2-5; D might be TRBD2 (5 bases). Trimming took off 0 bases at V and 7 bases at J, with 9 bases between the two ends. This CDR3 comprises 13 residues. Germline V gene sequence: CDR1 LNHDA, CDR2 SQIVND (reference sequence). CDR3 DNA sequence: TGTGCCAGTAGTATAGATCTAGAGGGGACCCAGTACTTC. The encoded protein is CASSIDLEGTQYF.

This rearrangement joins TRBV5-1 to TRBJ1-4, with a weak D call TRBD1 (6 bases). V lost 5 bases and J 6 bases, leaving 14 bases between the germline ends. Germline-derived CDR1 and CDR2 are SGHRS and YFSETQ. This CDR3 contains 14 residues. CDR3 coding DNA: TGCGCCAGCAGTGGGGGGGCACTCGATGAAAAACTGTTTTTT. It codes for CASSGGALDEKLFF.

This clone was counted a few times. The chain combines TRBV19 with TRBJ2-2; a possible D gene is TRBD2 (5 bases). The CDR3 is made up of 15 amino acids. The V end was cut by 7 bases, the J end by 4 bases, with 16 bases between. The germline gives CDR1 LNHDA, CDR2 SQIVND (reference sequence). DNA for the CDR3: TGTGCCAGTACCCAAAAGAGAGGGCTCACCGGGGAGCTGTTTTTT. Amino acids: CASTQKRGLTGELFF.

The J gene is TRBJ1-6, the V gene TRBV5-1, with a weak D call TRBD1 (5 bases). This CDR3 is 19 amino acids long. The V and J ends lost 2 bases and 4 bases respectively, with 22 bases between them. Per the germline V gene, CDR1 is SGHRS and CDR2 is YFSETQ. CDR3 coding DNA: TGCGCCAGCAGCTTAGGGGTCCCCCCTTCCCTGTCATATAATTCACCCCTCCACTTT. It yields the protein CASSLGVPPSLSYNSPLHF.